This T cell receptor beta chain was found in a study of cytomegalovirus exposure and HLA in healthy donors. Per germline, CDR1 MNHNY and CDR2 SVGAGI (reference sequence). The length of the CDR3 is 15 residues. V gave up 6 bases and J gave up 3 bases; unmatched junction bases: 5. PCR primers comprised 60 Vbeta and 13 Jbeta primers. The assay was immunoSEQ multiplex PCR, and TCRdb's table has in-frame clones only and misses some. The sample includes fewer than 200,000 clones, around 86% seen only once; the top ten take over 1.5%. The V call is TRBV6-6, the J call TRBJ1-6, with TRBD1 matching over 7 bases. The receptor was derived from a man aged 50 or older in good health and CMV-seronegative. The sequenced material came from PBMCs. CDR3 in DNA: TGTGCCAGCAGGGACGGGACAGACTATAATTCACCCCTCCACTTT. This encodes CASRDGTDYNSPLHF.